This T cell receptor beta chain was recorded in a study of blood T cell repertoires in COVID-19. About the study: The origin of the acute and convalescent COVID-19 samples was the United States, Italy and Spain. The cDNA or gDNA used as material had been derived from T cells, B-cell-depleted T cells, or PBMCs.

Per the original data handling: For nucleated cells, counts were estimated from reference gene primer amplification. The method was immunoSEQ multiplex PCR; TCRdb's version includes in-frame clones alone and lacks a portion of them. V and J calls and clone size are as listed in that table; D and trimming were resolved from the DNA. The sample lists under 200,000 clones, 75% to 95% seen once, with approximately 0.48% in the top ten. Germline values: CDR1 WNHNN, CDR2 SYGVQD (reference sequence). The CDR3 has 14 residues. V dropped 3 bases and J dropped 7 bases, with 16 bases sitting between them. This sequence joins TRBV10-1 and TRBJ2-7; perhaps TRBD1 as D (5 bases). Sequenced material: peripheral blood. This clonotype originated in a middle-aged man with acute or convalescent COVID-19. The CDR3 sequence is CASSDSGWNREQYF. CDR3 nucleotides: TGCGCCAGCAGTGACTCAGGGTGGAATCGGGAGCAGTACTTC.